This T cell receptor beta chain was sequenced for a study of T cell repertoires in cytomegalovirus infection. About the study: It was recently identified HLA-C-restricted and well-studied HLA-B-restricted CMV epitopes that the study used. Public TCR beta signatures marked donors with CMV infection and the matching HLA. The study, taken as a whole, reports: Of the TCR beta families, the public ones yielded a cumulative frequency that identified carriers of CMV plus the relevant HLA. Ex vivo, HLA-C-restricted CMV-specific TCR beta clonotypes prevailed over the rest of the response.

TCRdb fed the reads into MiXCR, producing one record per CDR3 protein. The profile covers about 330,000 distinct CDR3 sequences, with about 35% appearing a single time and roughly 14% taken by the ten largest. This clonotype has more than one count but fewer than ten. As yet, its antigen is unknown. The CDR3 runs to 14 residues. Germline V lookup: CDR1 MNHNY, CDR2 SVGAGI (reference sequence). The V end was cut by 1 base, the J end by 7 bases, with 13 bases between. The specimen was cultured PBMCs, collected from culture after CMV antigen stimulation. This receptor was taken from a human donor in good health (CMV status not recorded). Some clones in this sample may be carry-over from other donors' samples. The chain recombines TRBV6-6 with TRBJ1-1; the D gene is possibly TRBD1 (5 bases). CDR3 DNA: TGTGCCAGCAGTTACTTGGGGGAGTTCGGTGAAGCTTTCTTT. Translation gives CASSYLGEFGEAFF.